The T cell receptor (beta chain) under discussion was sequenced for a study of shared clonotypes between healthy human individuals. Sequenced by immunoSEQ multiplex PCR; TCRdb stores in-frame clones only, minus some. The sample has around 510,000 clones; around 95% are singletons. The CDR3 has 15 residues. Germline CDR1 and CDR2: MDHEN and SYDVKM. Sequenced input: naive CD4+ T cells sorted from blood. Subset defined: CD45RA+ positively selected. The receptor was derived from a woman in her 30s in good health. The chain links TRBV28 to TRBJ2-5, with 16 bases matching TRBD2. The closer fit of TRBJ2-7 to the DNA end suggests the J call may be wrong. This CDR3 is CASSSGTSGRGEQYF. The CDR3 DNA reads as TGTGCCAGCAGTTCCGGGACTAGCGGGAGGGGCGAGCAGTACTTC.